This TCR beta chain derives from a study of T cell responses to AZD1222 COVID-19 vaccine. Study results and caveats: The span of vaccine-associated CD4 TCRs extended across spike, with dominance at 160-218 and 743-854. Samples come after the peak T cell response, not at day 14. Only five to seven AZD1222 recipients were seropositive at baseline. Elevations in Spike-specific TCR breadth and depth followed administration of two AZD1222 doses.

Profiling relied on immunoSEQ multiplex PCR, and the TCRdb table lists in-frame clones only, not all of them. The sample lists approximately 45,000 clones; around 88% were seen once. Germline-derived CDR1 and CDR2 are SGHTA and FQGNSA. The CDR3 spans 13 residues. Trimming cost V 5 bases and J 4 bases; bases outside gene matches: 4. About this clone: Its antigen is currently unknown.

This clonotype was obtained from an adult who received the AZD1222 COVID-19 vaccine. The sample here was peripheral blood, taken 28 days after the second AZD1222 dose. J is TRBJ1-2 and V is TRBV7-2; 7 positions match TRBD1. The CDR3 nucleotides are TGTGCCAGCAGCGAGAGGACAGGCTATGGCTACACCTTC. As protein: CASSERTGYGYTF.